The T cell receptor (beta chain) described here comes from a study of PD-1 blockade in mismatch repair-deficient tumors. Clones were sequenced by immunoSEQ multiplex PCR, and TCRdb holds only the in-frame ones, with some missing. The sample lists some 120,000 clones, 85% to 90% occurring once. CDR3 length: 14 amino acids. With 4 bases removed from V and 5 bases from J, the gap between germline ends came to 14 bases. Germline loops: CDR1 SGHAT, CDR2 FQNNGV. Sequencing used peripheral blood, obtained 72 weeks after starting pembrolizumab. The V gene is TRBV11-2, the J gene TRBJ1-1; weak D call: TRBD1 (6 bases). The TCR sequence derives from an adult with mismatch repair-deficient cancer. The CDR3 here is CASSSNWRGTEAFF. In DNA form, the CDR3 reads TGTGCCAGCAGCTCTAATTGGAGGGGGACTGAAGCTTTCTTT. The full variable domain, rest sourced from reference TRBV11-2 and TRBJ1-1, is EAGVAQSPRYKIIEKRQSVAFWCNPISGHATLYWYQQILGQGPKLLIQFQNNGVVDDSQLPKDRFSAERLKGVDSTLKIQPAKLEDSAVYLCASSSNWRGTEAFFGQGTRLTVV.